A selection of T cell receptor beta chains follows, all from one sample in a study of blood T cell repertoires in COVID-19. Data came from immunoSEQ multiplex PCR; TCRdb stores just in-frame clones and leaves some out. The sample contains around 250,000 clones, approximately 88% of which appear only once. The sample was peripheral blood. The receptors originated from a woman in her 70s with COVID-19, enrolled during active disease. Each CDR3 is given with its conserved first and last residue. Fields, in order: CDR3 DNA, CDR3 protein, clone size, V gene, D gene, J gene. A D gene is named only where the DNA matches it firmly. For some rows the clone size is stated as once, few or many, or as a class when expanded; others skip it.

CDR3nt: TGTGCCAGCAGCTTTCAGGGATACAATGAGCAGTTCTTC
CDR3aa: CASSFQGYNEQFF
abundance: NA
v_gene: TRBV7-2
d_gene: NA
j_gene: TRBJ2-1

CDR3nt: TGTGCCTGGAGTGGGACAGGGGCTAGTCAGCCCCAGCATTTT
CDR3aa: CAWSGTGASQPQHF
abundance: NA
v_gene: TRBV30
d_gene: TRBD1
j_gene: TRBJ1-5

CDR3nt: TGTGCCAGCTCACCCAGGGACAGGGGGACTGAAGCTTTCTTT
CDR3aa: CASSPRDRGTEAFF
abundance: NA
v_gene: TRBV18
d_gene: TRBD1
j_gene: TRBJ1-1

CDR3nt: TGTGCCAGCAGTTACTTGGACAGGGTTTATTATGGCTACACCTTC
CDR3aa: CASSYLDRVYYGYTF
abundance: NA
v_gene: TRBV27
d_gene: TRBD1
j_gene: TRBJ1-2

CDR3nt: TGTGCCAGCAGCTTAAGGGGACTAGCGGGAGGGATGTCCTCCGGGGAGCTGTTTTTT
CDR3aa: CASSLRGLAGGMSSGELFF
abundance: NA
v_gene: TRBV7-3
d_gene: TRBD2
j_gene: TRBJ2-2

CDR3nt: TGTGCCAGCAGTGACGGGGCAGGGGGCGACTATGGCTACACCTTC
CDR3aa: CASSDGAGGDYGYTF
abundance: NA
v_gene: TRBV2
d_gene: TRBD1
j_gene: TRBJ1-2

CDR3nt: TGTGCCAGCACCTCGACAGGGGCGAAGGCCGGGGAGCTGTTTTTT
CDR3aa: CASTSTGAKAGELFF
abundance: NA
v_gene: TRBV7-9
d_gene: TRBD1
j_gene: TRBJ2-2

CDR3nt: TGCAGCGTTGAAGTGGAGGGGAGGGAGACCCAGTACTTC
CDR3aa: CSVEVEGRETQYF
abundance: NA
v_gene: TRBV29-1
d_gene: NA
j_gene: TRBJ2-5

CDR3nt: TGTGCCAGCCAGGACAGGTCCACTGAAGCTTTCTTT
CDR3aa: CASQDRSTEAFF
abundance: NA
v_gene: TRBV19
d_gene: TRBD1
j_gene: TRBJ1-1

CDR3nt: TGTGCCAGCACCGTAGCGGGAGGGCCCTACGAGCAGTACTTC
CDR3aa: CASTVAGGPYEQYF
abundance: NA
v_gene: TRBV28
d_gene: TRBD2
j_gene: TRBJ2-7

CDR3nt: TGTGCCAGCAGTCAAGACAGGAACACTGAAGCTTTCTTT
CDR3aa: CASSQDRNTEAFF
abundance: NA
v_gene: TRBV2
d_gene: NA
j_gene: TRBJ1-1

CDR3nt: TGTGCCAGCAGGACAGCCGCGAACACTGAAGCTTTCTTT
CDR3aa: CASRTAANTEAFF
abundance: NA
v_gene: TRBV6-5
d_gene: NA
j_gene: TRBJ1-1

CDR3nt: TGTGCCATCAGTGGGATCGGGACAGTGAACACCGGGGAGCTGTTTTTT
CDR3aa: CAISGIGTVNTGELFF
abundance: NA
v_gene: TRBV10-3
d_gene: TRBD1
j_gene: TRBJ2-2

CDR3nt: TGCGCCAGCAGCCAAATGGTAGTCGGAGGAACCCAGTACTTC
CDR3aa: CASSQMVVGGTQYF
abundance: NA
v_gene: TRBV4-1
d_gene: NA
j_gene: TRBJ2-5

CDR3nt: TGCGCCAGCAGCCGTGGGGGGGCAAATGAGCAGTTCTTC
CDR3aa: CASSRGGANEQFF
abundance: NA
v_gene: TRBV4-3
d_gene: NA
j_gene: TRBJ2-1

CDR3nt: TGTGCCAGCAGCCAAGGGGTAGCGGGCACCACGGGAGATACGCAGTATTTT
CDR3aa: CASSQGVAGTTGDTQYF
abundance: NA
v_gene: TRBV3-1/TRBV3-2
d_gene: TRBD2
j_gene: TRBJ2-3

CDR3nt: TGTGCCAGCAGATCAGGGGAAGAGACCCAGTACTTC
CDR3aa: CASRSGEETQYF
abundance: NA
v_gene: TRBV12-3/TRBV12-4
d_gene: NA
j_gene: TRBJ2-5

CDR3nt: TGTGCCAGCAGCGGGGGGGAACGGAGTTACGACAATGAGCAGTTCTTC
CDR3aa: CASSGGERSYDNEQFF
abundance: NA
v_gene: TRBV11-2
d_gene: TRBD2
j_gene: TRBJ2-1

CDR3nt: TGTGCCAGCAGCGTAAGAGGCGGCCTTGGGCAAGAGACCCAGTACTTC
CDR3aa: CASSVRGGLGQETQYF
abundance: NA
v_gene: TRBV9
d_gene: NA
j_gene: TRBJ2-5

CDR3nt: TGTGCCAGCTCACCACCGACCCTAGGAATCTACACTGAAGCTTTCTTT
CDR3aa: CASSPPTLGIYTEAFF
abundance: NA
v_gene: TRBV18
d_gene: NA
j_gene: TRBJ1-1

CDR3nt: TGCAGCGTTCGGCGGGACACAGATACGCAGTATTTT
CDR3aa: CSVRRDTDTQYF
abundance: NA
v_gene: TRBV29-1
d_gene: NA
j_gene: TRBJ2-3

CDR3nt: TGCAGCGTCACAGGGGGGGTTAATGAAAAACTGTTTTTT
CDR3aa: CSVTGGVNEKLFF
abundance: NA
v_gene: TRBV29-1
d_gene: TRBD1
j_gene: TRBJ1-4

CDR3nt: TGTGCCAGCAGTATAACAGGGTCGGACGAGCAGTACTTC
CDR3aa: CASSITGSDEQYF
abundance: NA
v_gene: TRBV6-5
d_gene: NA
j_gene: TRBJ2-7

CDR3nt: TGTGCCATCAGTGCGTCGGCAACGACCAACGTCCTGACTTTC
CDR3aa: CAISASATTNVLTF
abundance: NA
v_gene: TRBV10-3
d_gene: NA
j_gene: TRBJ2-6

CDR3nt: TGTGCCAGCAACTATCAGGGTTCTAATGAAAAACTGTTTTTT
CDR3aa: CASNYQGSNEKLFF
abundance: NA
v_gene: TRBV3-1/TRBV3-2
d_gene: NA
j_gene: TRBJ1-4

CDR3nt: TGTGCCAGCTCACCACAAAACCCCGCGGCCGGGGAGCTGTTTTTT
CDR3aa: CASSPQNPAAGELFF
abundance: NA
v_gene: TRBV18
d_gene: NA
j_gene: TRBJ2-2

CDR3nt: TGTGCCAGCAGCCAACAGACTAGCGGGGGATACGAGCAGTACTTC
CDR3aa: CASSQQTSGGYEQYF
abundance: NA
v_gene: TRBV3-1/TRBV3-2
d_gene: TRBD2
j_gene: TRBJ2-7

CDR3nt: TGTGCCAGTAGTATAACCGAGAGGAATTCACCCCTCCACTTT
CDR3aa: CASSITERNSPLHF
abundance: NA
v_gene: TRBV19
d_gene: NA
j_gene: TRBJ1-6

CDR3nt: TGTGCCTGGAGTGTAAGTCAGGTCGAGACCGGGGAGCTGTTTTTT
CDR3aa: CAWSVSQVETGELFF
abundance: NA
v_gene: TRBV30
d_gene: NA
j_gene: TRBJ2-2

CDR3nt: TGTGCCAGCAGCTTAAATACGGGGGTGAACACCGGGGAGCTGTTTTTT
CDR3aa: CASSLNTGVNTGELFF
abundance: NA
v_gene: TRBV7-3
d_gene: NA
j_gene: TRBJ2-2

CDR3nt: TGTGCCAGCAGCTTAGGCGGGAGGAGCTCCTACGAGCAGTACTTC
CDR3aa: CASSLGGRSSYEQYF
abundance: NA
v_gene: TRBV11-3
d_gene: TRBD2
j_gene: TRBJ2-7

CDR3nt: TGTGCCAGCTCACCTGATACAGGGGCCCTCTTGGAACGGTTCGAAAAACTGTTTTTT
CDR3aa: CASSPDTGALLERFEKLFF
abundance: NA
v_gene: TRBV18
d_gene: TRBD1
j_gene: TRBJ1-4

CDR3nt: TGTGCCAGCAGCCACGGACTAGCGGGAATTGCACCCTACGAGCAGTACTTC
CDR3aa: CASSHGLAGIAPYEQYF
abundance: NA
v_gene: TRBV5-4
d_gene: TRBD2
j_gene: TRBJ2-7

CDR3nt: TGTGCCAGCAGCCAAGATTGGCTAGCGGGAGTGGGGGAGACCCAGTACTTC
CDR3aa: CASSQDWLAGVGETQYF
abundance: NA
v_gene: TRBV4-2
d_gene: TRBD2
j_gene: TRBJ2-5

CDR3nt: TGTGCCAGTAGTATTATGGGGGGGGACACCGGGGAGCTGTTTTTT
CDR3aa: CASSIMGGDTGELFF
abundance: NA
v_gene: TRBV19
d_gene: TRBD2
j_gene: TRBJ2-2

CDR3nt: TGTGCCAGCAGTCCCGGGACGGGAGGAGAGACCCAGTACTTC
CDR3aa: CASSPGTGGETQYF
abundance: NA
v_gene: TRBV28
d_gene: TRBD2
j_gene: TRBJ2-5

CDR3nt: TGCGCCAGCAGCCAAGCCCCAGGGAACACTGAAGCTTTCTTT
CDR3aa: CASSQAPGNTEAFF
abundance: NA
v_gene: TRBV4-1
d_gene: NA
j_gene: TRBJ1-1

CDR3nt: TGCGCCAGCAGCCCGCAGCGGGGGCCATCCTACGAGCAGTACTTC
CDR3aa: CASSPQRGPSYEQYF
abundance: NA
v_gene: TRBV5-1
d_gene: TRBD2
j_gene: TRBJ2-7

CDR3nt: TGTGCCAGCAGTTTTGGGGGACAGGGGTACTATGGCTACACCTTC
CDR3aa: CASSFGGQGYYGYTF
abundance: NA
v_gene: TRBV28
d_gene: TRBD1
j_gene: TRBJ1-2

CDR3nt: TGTGCCTGTGCGAGAGGTTCTAACGAGCAGTACTTC
CDR3aa: CACARGSNEQYF
abundance: once
v_gene: TRBV30
d_gene: NA
j_gene: TRBJ2-7

CDR3nt: TGCGCCAGCAGCTTGACCTACTCCGGCGGCTTTCTCCACTTT
CDR3aa: CASSLTYSGGFLHF
abundance: few
v_gene: TRBV5-1
d_gene: NA
j_gene: TRBJ1-6

CDR3nt: TGTGCCAGCAGCTTAGGTTGGAGGGACGGAGAGACCCAGTACTTC
CDR3aa: CASSLGWRDGETQYF
abundance: NA
v_gene: TRBV5-4
d_gene: NA
j_gene: TRBJ2-5

CDR3nt: TGCGCCAGCAGCTCAGGACAGGACTATGGCTACACCTTC
CDR3aa: CASSSGQDYGYTF
abundance: NA
v_gene: TRBV5-1
d_gene: TRBD1
j_gene: TRBJ1-2

CDR3nt: TGTGCCAGCAGCTGGACGGGACAGGGGATTGGGACTGAAGCTTTCTTT
CDR3aa: CASSWTGQGIGTEAFF
abundance: NA
v_gene: TRBV11-2
d_gene: TRBD1
j_gene: TRBJ1-1

CDR3nt: TGTGCCAGTACCCCAGGGACTAGCGGGAACTACGAGCAGTACTTC
CDR3aa: CASTPGTSGNYEQYF
abundance: NA
v_gene: TRBV19
d_gene: TRBD2
j_gene: TRBJ2-7

CDR3nt: TGTGCCACCAGCAGGGACAGGGGGCTCTCCTACGAGCAGTACTTC
CDR3aa: CATSRDRGLSYEQYF
abundance: NA
v_gene: TRBV15
d_gene: TRBD1
j_gene: TRBJ2-7

CDR3nt: TGTGCCAGCAGCCAAGATCCGAGGCTCACAGATACGCAGTATTTT
CDR3aa: CASSQDPRLTDTQYF
abundance: once
v_gene: TRBV3-1/TRBV3-2
d_gene: NA
j_gene: TRBJ2-3

CDR3nt: TGTGCCTGGACAGGGTACCTTGACACTGAAGCTTTCTTT
CDR3aa: CAWTGYLDTEAFF
abundance: NA
v_gene: TRBV30
d_gene: NA
j_gene: TRBJ1-1

CDR3nt: TGTGCCAGCAGAGGGGGCGATGGTGGCTACACCTTC
CDR3aa: CASRGGDGGYTF
abundance: NA
v_gene: TRBV28
d_gene: TRBD1
j_gene: TRBJ1-2

CDR3nt: TGTGCCAGCAGTTCTTATAGCGGGGGGAACTACAATGAGCAGTTCTTC
CDR3aa: CASSSYSGGNYNEQFF
abundance: NA
v_gene: TRBV28
d_gene: TRBD2
j_gene: TRBJ2-1

CDR3nt: TGTGCCACCAGCAGAAGAGCGGGAGGGTTGTTTGATGAGCAGTTCTTC
CDR3aa: CATSRRAGGLFDEQFF
abundance: NA
v_gene: TRBV15
d_gene: TRBD2
j_gene: TRBJ2-1

CDR3nt: TGCGCCAGCAGCTTGGAACTAGCGAACACCGGGGAGCTGTTTTTT
CDR3aa: CASSLELANTGELFF
abundance: NA
v_gene: TRBV5-1
d_gene: NA
j_gene: TRBJ2-2

CDR3nt: TGCGCCAGCAGTTATATAGGCAGGGGAGAAGAGACCCAGTACTTC
CDR3aa: CASSYIGRGEETQYF
abundance: NA
v_gene: TRBV5-1
d_gene: NA
j_gene: TRBJ2-5